This is a list of T cell receptor beta chains from one sample in a study of a mutant IDH1 vaccine in newly diagnosed glioma. No antigens are known for them. Clones were sequenced by immunoSEQ multiplex PCR, and TCRdb holds only the in-frame ones, with some missing. The data hold about 60,000 clones, with under 90% observed a single time. Source: PBMCs, taken from a glioma patient whose treatment included an IDH1 peptide vaccine. These TCRs come from a man between 18 and 35 years old with glioma. The CDR3 runs from the conserved cysteine through the conserved F or W. The D gene is left open where the match is weak. Expanded clones are given a class, and other clones once, few, many or no size at all.

DNA: TGTGCCAGCAGCGTAAGGACAGGGAGATCCTCTGGGGCCAACGTCCTGACTTTC; CDR3: CASSVRTGRSSGANVLTF; size: NA; D: TRBD1; V: TRBV11-2; J: TRBJ2-6
DNA: TGTGCCAGCAGCCCCGTTCCGACAGGGGAGAACACTGAAGCTTTCTTT; CDR3: CASSPVPTGENTEAFF; size: few; D: TRBD1; V: TRBV7-8; J: TRBJ1-1
DNA: TGCGCCAGCAGCGAGGGAGGGGTTCAAGAGACCCAGTACTTC; CDR3: CASSEGGVQETQYF; size: NA; D: TRBD2; V: TRBV5-1; J: TRBJ2-5
DNA: TGTGCCAGTAGTATAGATAACAGGGGGCCGGTGAGGGAGCAGTACTTC; CDR3: CASSIDNRGPVREQYF; size: NA; D: TRBD1; V: TRBV19; J: TRBJ2-7
DNA: TGCGCCAGCAGGACAGGGAACACTGAAGCTTTCTTT; CDR3: CASRTGNTEAFF; size: NA; D: NA; V: TRBV10-2; J: TRBJ1-1
DNA: TGTGCCAGCAGCCAACAACTAGCGGGAGCTGCAAATGAGCAGTTCTTC; CDR3: CASSQQLAGAANEQFF; size: NA; D: TRBD2; V: TRBV14; J: TRBJ2-1
DNA: TGCGCCAGCAGCTTGGTCATGGGGCAAACTGAAGCTTTCTTT; CDR3: CASSLVMGQTEAFF; size: few; D: NA; V: TRBV5-1; J: TRBJ1-1
DNA: TGCGCCAGCAGCCAAGAGACGGGTGACAGGGGCTACACCTTC; CDR3: CASSQETGDRGYTF; size: NA; D: NA; V: TRBV4-3; J: TRBJ1-2
DNA: TGTGCCAGCGGGCGGGGTAGCTCCTACAATGAGCAGTTCTTC; CDR3: CASGRGSSYNEQFF; size: NA; D: NA; V: TRBV6-5; J: TRBJ2-1
DNA: TGTGCCAGCAGCCGGGGACTAGCGGGACTGGCACGGCAGTTCTTC; CDR3: CASSRGLAGLARQFF; size: NA; D: TRBD2; V: TRBV11-1; J: TRBJ2-1
DNA: TGTGCCAGTAGTATAAGGCCTTACCAAGAGACCCAGTACTTC; CDR3: CASSIRPYQETQYF; size: NA; D: NA; V: TRBV19; J: TRBJ2-5
DNA: TGTGCCAGCAGCTTGCGCAGGGCCTCCATTGCAACTAATGAAAAACTGTTTTTT; CDR3: CASSLRRASIATNEKLFF; size: NA; D: NA; V: TRBV5-5; J: TRBJ1-4
DNA: TGTGCCAGTAGGATAGGACAGCGTTTGAACACTGAAGCTTTCTTT; CDR3: CASRIGQRLNTEAFF; size: few; D: NA; V: TRBV19; J: TRBJ1-1
DNA: TGTGCCAGCAGTTTCGACAGGGGGGCCACTGAAGCTTTCTTT; CDR3: CASSFDRGATEAFF; size: once; D: TRBD1; V: TRBV28; J: TRBJ1-1
DNA: TGCGCCAGCAGTACCGGGACAGGGGGTCTGTATGGCTACACCTTC; CDR3: CASSTGTGGLYGYTF; size: NA; D: TRBD1; V: TRBV5-1; J: TRBJ1-2
DNA: TGCGCCAGCAGCGGGGTCTCCCGGATGCCAAAGTACTTC; CDR3: CASSGVSRMPKYF; size: NA; D: NA; V: TRBV4-1; J: TRBJ2-7
DNA: TGTGCCAGCAGCTTGCGGGGTCAAGAGACCCAGTACTTC; CDR3: CASSLRGQETQYF; size: NA; D: NA; V: TRBV5-8; J: TRBJ2-5
DNA: TGTGCCAGTAGTATATGGGGCAGGGCCCAGCCCCAGCATTTT; CDR3: CASSIWGRAQPQHF; size: NA; D: NA; V: TRBV19; J: TRBJ1-5
DNA: TGTGCCATCAGTGAGAAGACAGATACGCAGTATTTT; CDR3: CAISEKTDTQYF; size: NA; D: NA; V: TRBV10-3; J: TRBJ2-3
DNA: TGCGCCAGCAGCTTGGGGGGACAGGGAAACTATGGCTACACCTTC; CDR3: CASSLGGQGNYGYTF; size: NA; D: TRBD1; V: TRBV5-1; J: TRBJ1-2
DNA: TGTGCCAGCAGCTTAGTGACTAATCGCCGTGGGCTGTTTTTT; CDR3: CASSLVTNRRGLFF; size: NA; D: NA; V: TRBV7-2; J: TRBJ2-2
DNA: TGTGCCAGCTCGGCGGGACCCTCGAACACCGGGGAGCTGTTTTTT; CDR3: CASSAGPSNTGELFF; size: NA; D: NA; V: TRBV18; J: TRBJ2-2
DNA: TGTGCCAGCAGTTACGACAGGGGTTTGAACACTGAAGCTTTCTTT; CDR3: CASSYDRGLNTEAFF; size: NA; D: TRBD1; V: TRBV6-5; J: TRBJ1-1
DNA: TGCGCCAGCAGCCAAGATCGGGACTTTACCTACGAGCAGTACTTC; CDR3: CASSQDRDFTYEQYF; size: NA; D: NA; V: TRBV4-3; J: TRBJ2-7
DNA: TGTGCCAGCAGCACTACCGGGACAGGTATCAATGAGCAGTTCTTC; CDR3: CASSTTGTGINEQFF; size: once; D: TRBD1; V: TRBV6-5; J: TRBJ2-1
DNA: TGTGCCAGCAGTGGGTCTGGGAATGGCTACACCTTC; CDR3: CASSGSGNGYTF; size: few; D: NA; V: TRBV2; J: TRBJ1-2
DNA: TGTGCCAGCAGTTTTAGCGGGGAGGTCACAGATACGCAGTATTTT; CDR3: CASSFSGEVTDTQYF; size: NA; D: TRBD2; V: TRBV27; J: TRBJ2-3
DNA: TGTGCCAGCAGCCTCGAGGGGGGCTACGAGCAGTACTTC; CDR3: CASSLEGGYEQYF; size: few; D: NA; V: TRBV11-2; J: TRBJ2-7
DNA: TGTGCCAGTAGGGCGAACAGGGTTGATCCCTACGAGCAGTACTTC; CDR3: CASRANRVDPYEQYF; size: NA; D: NA; V: TRBV19; J: TRBJ2-7
DNA: TGTGCCAGCAGCTCCACCACTCATGGACGGGTCAATCAGCCCCAGCATTTT; CDR3: CASSSTTHGRVNQPQHF; size: NA; D: NA; V: TRBV5-6; J: TRBJ1-5
DNA: TGTGCCAGCAGCCCGAGGGGGGGATTGGATAATTCACCCCTCCACTTT; CDR3: CASSPRGGLDNSPLHF; size: NA; D: NA; V: TRBV9; J: TRBJ1-6
DNA: TGTGCCAGTAGTCCAACGGTGGACAGCCGGTTCTATGGCTACACCTTC; CDR3: CASSPTVDSRFYGYTF; size: NA; D: NA; V: TRBV19; J: TRBJ1-2
DNA: TGTGCCAGCAGCGTAGGCCAAACCGGGAACACTGAAGCTTTCTTT; CDR3: CASSVGQTGNTEAFF; size: few; D: NA; V: TRBV9; J: TRBJ1-1
DNA: TGTGCCAGCAGTTTATCGAGGACAGACCTCGGGGACTATGGCTACACCTTC; CDR3: CASSLSRTDLGDYGYTF; size: NA; D: NA; V: TRBV27; J: TRBJ1-2
DNA: TGTGCCAGCAGTTACTCGAGGCAGGGAATTCGCGGCTACACCTTC; CDR3: CASSYSRQGIRGYTF; size: NA; D: NA; V: TRBV6-5; J: TRBJ1-2
DNA: TGTGCCAGCAGCCCAGGGTGGGCTGAGCAGTTCTTC; CDR3: CASSPGWAEQFF; size: NA; D: NA; V: TRBV7-2; J: TRBJ2-1
DNA: TGCGCCAGCAGTTTAGGGGTGGGGGGGGCCAACGTCCTGACTTTC; CDR3: CASSLGVGGANVLTF; size: NA; D: NA; V: TRBV10-2; J: TRBJ2-6
DNA: TGTGCCAGCGGCCCTCAGTACTCTGGAAACACCATATATTTT; CDR3: CASGPQYSGNTIYF; size: NA; D: NA; V: TRBV11-2; J: TRBJ1-3
DNA: TGTGCCAGCGGCCGACATAGGACCTTAGATACCCAGTACTTC; CDR3: CASGRHRTLDTQYF; size: NA; D: NA; V: TRBV5-4; J: TRBJ2-5
DNA: TGTGCCAGCTCGCCGGGACAGGGGTTGAGCAATCAGCCCCAGCATTTT; CDR3: CASSPGQGLSNQPQHF; size: NA; D: TRBD1; V: TRBV18; J: TRBJ1-5
DNA: TGTGCCAGCGGAATCGGGACAGTAAACTACGAGCAGTACTTC; CDR3: CASGIGTVNYEQYF; size: NA; D: TRBD1; V: TRBV5-5; J: TRBJ2-7
DNA: TGCGCCAGCAGCCAAGAATTCGTCCCCACGCGGCCCCAGCATTTT; CDR3: CASSQEFVPTRPQHF; size: NA; D: NA; V: TRBV4-3; J: TRBJ1-5
DNA: TGTGCCAGCAGCGTAATAAGCCGGGGGCGAAGCACTGAAGCTTTCTTT; CDR3: CASSVISRGRSTEAFF; size: NA; D: NA; V: TRBV9; J: TRBJ1-1
DNA: TGTGCCAGCTCACCCGGGACAAGCTCCTACGAGCAGTACTTC; CDR3: CASSPGTSSYEQYF; size: NA; D: NA; V: TRBV18; J: TRBJ2-7
DNA: TGTGCCAGCCGGGACGTCTCCTATAATTCACCCCTCCACTTT; CDR3: CASRDVSYNSPLHF; size: NA; D: NA; V: TRBV6-5; J: TRBJ1-6
DNA: TGTGCCAGCAGCCAAGTGGCCCCGTACGAGCAGTACTTC; CDR3: CASSQVAPYEQYF; size: NA; D: NA; V: TRBV14; J: TRBJ2-7
DNA: TGTGCCAGCAGGCAGGGGGCTGACACTGAAGCTTTCTTT; CDR3: CASRQGADTEAFF; size: NA; D: TRBD1; V: TRBV7-3; J: TRBJ1-1
DNA: TGTGCCAGCAGCCCCGGGACTAGCGGGGGGTCAAGCACAGATACGCAGTATTTT; CDR3: CASSPGTSGGSSTDTQYF; size: NA; D: TRBD2; V: TRBV7-8; J: TRBJ2-3
DNA: TGTGCCTGGAGCCAGGGCTTTGTGAACACTGAAGCTTTCTTT; CDR3: CAWSQGFVNTEAFF; size: NA; D: NA; V: TRBV30; J: TRBJ1-1
DNA: TGTGCCAGCAGCCCTAAAGGGGGGAACACTGAAGCTTTCTTT; CDR3: CASSPKGGNTEAFF; size: NA; D: NA; V: TRBV7-9; J: TRBJ1-1
DNA: TGTGCCAGTAGTATAGTGGGCAGCCTTACGAACACCGGGGAGCTGTTTTTT; CDR3: CASSIVGSLTNTGELFF; size: once; D: NA; V: TRBV19; J: TRBJ2-2
DNA: TGTGCCAGCAGTGAATCAGGGAGGAACTATGGCTACACCTTC; CDR3: CASSESGRNYGYTF; size: NA; D: NA; V: TRBV25-1; J: TRBJ1-2
DNA: TGTGCCAGCAGCTCCTATAACTATGGCTACACCTTC; CDR3: CASSSYNYGYTF; size: NA; D: NA; V: TRBV7-2; J: TRBJ1-2
DNA: TGTGCCAGCAGTGAGGTCCCAGATTACTTCTACGAGCAGTACTTC; CDR3: CASSEVPDYFYEQYF; size: NA; D: NA; V: TRBV2; J: TRBJ2-7
DNA: TGCGCCAGCAGGGACAGGGGCCACGAGCAGTACTTC; CDR3: CASRDRGHEQYF; size: NA; D: TRBD1; V: TRBV5-1; J: TRBJ2-7